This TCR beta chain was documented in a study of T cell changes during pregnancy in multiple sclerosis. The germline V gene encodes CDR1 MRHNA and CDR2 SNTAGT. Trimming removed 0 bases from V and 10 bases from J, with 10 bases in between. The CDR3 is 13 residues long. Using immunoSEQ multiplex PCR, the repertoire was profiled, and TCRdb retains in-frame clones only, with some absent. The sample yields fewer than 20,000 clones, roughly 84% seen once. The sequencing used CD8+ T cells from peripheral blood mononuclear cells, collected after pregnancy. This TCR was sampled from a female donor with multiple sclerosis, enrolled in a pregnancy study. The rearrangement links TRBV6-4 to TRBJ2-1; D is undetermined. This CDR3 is CASSDSASTEQFF. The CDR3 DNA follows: TGTGCCAGCAGTGACTCAGCAAGCACCGAGCAGTTCTTC.